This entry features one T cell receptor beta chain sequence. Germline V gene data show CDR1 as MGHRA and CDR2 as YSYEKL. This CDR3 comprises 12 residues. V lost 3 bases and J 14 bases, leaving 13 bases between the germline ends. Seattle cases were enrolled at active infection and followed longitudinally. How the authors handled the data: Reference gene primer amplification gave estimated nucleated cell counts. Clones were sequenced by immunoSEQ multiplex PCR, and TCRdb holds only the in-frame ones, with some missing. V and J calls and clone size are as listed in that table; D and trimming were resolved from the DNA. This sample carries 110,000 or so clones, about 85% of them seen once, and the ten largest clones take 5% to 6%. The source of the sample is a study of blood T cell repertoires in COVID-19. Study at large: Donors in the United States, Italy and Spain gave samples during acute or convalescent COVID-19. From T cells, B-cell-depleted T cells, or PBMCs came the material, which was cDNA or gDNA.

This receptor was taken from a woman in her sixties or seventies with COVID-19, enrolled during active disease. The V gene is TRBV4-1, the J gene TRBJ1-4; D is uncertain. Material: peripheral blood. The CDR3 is CASSHGPSILFF. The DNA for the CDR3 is TGCGCCAGCAGCCATGGGCCCTCGATCCTGTTTTTT.